The TCR beta chain described here comes from a study of shared clonotypes between healthy human individuals. A split of CD4+ cells into CD45RA+ naive and CD45RA-negative memory subsets was performed. Study-wide results and limits: For naive CD4 cells, roughly 4.6% of clonotypes were shared across a handful of donors. Generally, naive subsets (rather than memory subsets) showed larger estimated richness.

Germline V CDR1 and CDR2: MNHEY, SVGAGI. The CDR3 runs to 14 residues. V shed 5 bases and J 0 bases; nucleotides not matched to a gene: 2. This clone showed up just a few times. Its antigen is undetermined. As processed by the authors: There were no quality scores in the junction-only immunoSEQ sequences, so filtering differed. Data came from immunoSEQ multiplex PCR; TCRdb stores just in-frame clones and leaves some out. The V and J calls and clone size are taken from that table; D and trimming were inferred from the DNA. The data contain around 700,000 clones, about 74% of them singletons. This receptor was taken from a woman aged 25 to 39 in good health. The chain combines TRBV6-5 with TRBJ2-7; 9 bases map to TRBD1. Sequencing input: memory CD4+ T cells sorted from blood. Subset specified: CD45RA-negative fraction. The CDR3 loop reads CASSDRGGSYEQYF. CDR3 DNA sequence: TGTGCCAGCAGTGACAGGGGGGGCTCCTACGAGCAGTACTTC.